These T cell receptor beta chains were read from a single sample in a study of response to subunit inactivated influenza vaccine. Using its own MiXCR run on the RT-PCR reads, TCRdb lists one record per CDR3 protein. The data show roughly 630,000 distinct CDR3 sequences, 14% seen once. The material was PBMCs from blood, obtained 14 days before vaccination. All receptors come from a man aged 45-65 years who received an inactivated influenza vaccine. Each CDR3 is given with its conserved first and last residue. A D gene is named only where the DNA matches it firmly. Size values are once, few and many counts, or a class for expanded clones, and some rows have none.

size | J | D | V | CDR3 | DNA
few | TRBJ2-5 | NA | TRBV5-5 | CASSLQSQETQYF | TGTGCCAGCAGCTTACAAAGCCAAGAGACCCAGTACTTC
many | TRBJ2-1 | TRBD2 | TRBV7-2 | CASSLGRGDSYNEQFF | TGTGCCAGCAGCCTCGGCCGGGGGGACTCCTACAATGAGCAGTTCTTC
NA | TRBJ2-3 | NA | TRBV7-2 | CASSAQPGNTDTQYF | TGTGCCAGCAGCGCACAGCCGGGCAACACAGATACGCAGTATTTT
NA | TRBJ2-2 | TRBD2 | TRBV29-1 | CSVKTSGRAPGELFF | TGCAGCGTCAAAACTAGCGGGAGGGCCCCCGGGGAGCTGTTTTTT
NA | TRBJ2-5 | TRBD2 | TRBV9 | CASSVAGGPETQYF | TGTGCCAGCAGCGTAGCGGGGGGGCCCGAGACCCAGTACTTC
NA | TRBJ1-6 | NA | TRBV20-1 | CSASKPGYNSPLHF | TGCAGTGCTAGCAAACCGGGCTATAATTCACCCCTCCACTTT
NA | TRBJ1-2 | NA | TRBV29-1 | CSVRQAVSYGYTF | TGCAGCGTTCGACAGGCAGTTAGCTATGGCTACACCTTC
NA | TRBJ2-5 | NA | TRBV5-1 | CASSLEGPGAQYF | TGCGCCAGCAGCTTGGAGGGACCCGGGGCCCAGTACTTC
NA | TRBJ2-1 | TRBD2 | TRBV6-1 | CASTGMGSGGGWSEQFF | TGTGCCAGCACCGGAATGGGTAGCGGGGGGGGGTGGAGTGAGCAGTTCTTC
few | TRBJ1-1 | NA | TRBV29-1 | CSVTALAATEAFF | TGCAGCGTAACGGCCCTAGCGGCCACTGAAGCTTTCTTT
many | TRBJ1-1 | NA | TRBV7-8 | CASSSYRDATEAFF | TGTGCCAGCAGCTCGTACAGGGACGCGACTGAAGCTTTCTTT
few | TRBJ2-5 | TRBD1 | TRBV29-1 | CSVAGRQGEETQYF | TGCAGCGTCGCTGGAAGACAGGGGGAAGAGACCCAGTACTTC
NA | TRBJ2-7 | NA | TRBV7-9 | CASSAAGEQYF | TGTGCCAGCAGCGCGGCGGGCGAGCAGTACTTC